The source of this T cell receptor (beta chain) is a study of blood T cell repertoires in COVID-19. Study-level information: The samples span acute and convalescent COVID-19 from the United States, Italy and Spain. PBMCs, B-cell-depleted T cells, or T cells were the source of the cDNA or gDNA that made up the material.

This clone was counted only a few times. Germline CDR1 is SGHRS and CDR2 is YFSETQ. V trimming: 5 bases; J trimming: 5 bases; junction bases outside the gene matches: 9. The CDR3 has 15 residues. Authors' processing steps: Amplification from reference gene primers served as the basis for estimated nucleated cell counts. Profiling relied on immunoSEQ multiplex PCR, and the TCRdb table lists in-frame clones only, not all of them. The D gene and trimming were derived from the DNA, and the V and J assignments and clone size from that table. In the table there are approximately 200,000 clones, approximately 83% of which are singletons.

Material for sequencing was peripheral blood. The chain couples TRBV5-1 to TRBJ2-7; 11 bases line up with TRBD2. The TCR originated in a man aged 60 to 69 with acute or convalescent COVID-19. The chain's CDR3 is CASRSGTSGANEQYF. The DNA for the CDR3 is TGCGCCAGCAGATCCGGGACTAGCGGCGCAAACGAGCAGTACTTC.